This T cell receptor (beta chain) was identified in a study of identical twins. TCRdb re-derived calls from the 5' RACE reads in MiXCR, one entry per CDR3 protein. The profile shows around 160,000 distinct CDR3 sequences, around 3.4% of them singletons. This clonotype was found many times. The CDR3 is 15 amino acids. Deletions cut 5 bases from V and 3 bases from J, with 14 bases between. Specimen: memory T cells sorted from blood. The chain combines TRBV12-3 or TRBV12-4 with TRBJ1-5, with D possibly being TRBD1 (6 bases). The sequence was collected from a man between 18 and 29 years old in good health. The CDR3 nucleotides are TGTGCCAGCAGTCTTTCAGGACAGATCAATCAGCCCCAGCATTTT. This gives the protein CASSLSGQINQPQHF.